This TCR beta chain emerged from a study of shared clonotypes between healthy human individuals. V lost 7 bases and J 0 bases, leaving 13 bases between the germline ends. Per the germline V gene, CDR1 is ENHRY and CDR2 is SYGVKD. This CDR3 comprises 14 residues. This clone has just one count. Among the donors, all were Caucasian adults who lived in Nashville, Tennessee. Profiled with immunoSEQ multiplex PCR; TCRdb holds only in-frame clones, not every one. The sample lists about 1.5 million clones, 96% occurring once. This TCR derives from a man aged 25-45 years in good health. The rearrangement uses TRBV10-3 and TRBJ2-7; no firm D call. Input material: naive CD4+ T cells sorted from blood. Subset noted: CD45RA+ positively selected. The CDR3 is CAIKVSGLSYEQYF. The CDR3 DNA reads TGTGCCATCAAGGTGTCAGGCCTCTCCTACGAGCAGTACTTC.